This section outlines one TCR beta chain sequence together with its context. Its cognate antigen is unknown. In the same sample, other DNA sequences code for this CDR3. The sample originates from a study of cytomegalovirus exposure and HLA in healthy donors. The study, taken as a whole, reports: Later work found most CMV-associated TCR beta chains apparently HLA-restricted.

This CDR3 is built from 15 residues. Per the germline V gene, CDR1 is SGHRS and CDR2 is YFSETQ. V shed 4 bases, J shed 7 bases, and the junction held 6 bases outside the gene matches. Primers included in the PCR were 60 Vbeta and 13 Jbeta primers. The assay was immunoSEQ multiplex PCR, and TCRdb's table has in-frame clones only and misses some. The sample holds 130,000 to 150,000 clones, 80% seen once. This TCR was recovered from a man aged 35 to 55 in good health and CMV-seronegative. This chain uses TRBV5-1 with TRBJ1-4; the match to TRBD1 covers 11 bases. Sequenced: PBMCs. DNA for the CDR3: TGCGCCAGCAGCCTTGCAGGGACAGGGGGTGAAAAACTGTTTTTT. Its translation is CASSLAGTGGEKLFF. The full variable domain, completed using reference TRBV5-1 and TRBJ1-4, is KAGVTQTPRYLIKTRGQQVTLSCSPISGHRSVSWYQQTPGQGLQFLFEYFSETQRNKGNFPGRFSGRQFSNSRSEMNVSTLELGDSALYLCASSLAGTGGEKLFFGSGTQLSVL.